The source of this TCR beta chain is a study of blood T cell repertoires in COVID-19. Across the study: Material from acute and convalescent COVID-19 was sourced from the United States, Italy and Spain. PBMCs, B-cell-depleted T cells, or T cells provided the cDNA or gDNA that made up the material.

Trimming removed 5 bases at V and 7 bases at J, with 15 bases between. CDR3 length: 13 amino acids. CDR1 SGHTA and CDR2 FQGNSA come from the germline V gene. Original handling: Estimation of nucleated cell counts was performed using reference gene primer amplification. Assay used: immunoSEQ multiplex PCR; TCRdb lists only in-frame clones, some missing. Clone size and V and J calls were adopted from that table, with D and trimming inferred from the DNA. The sample has approximately 170,000 clones, around 82% seen once. The chain recombines TRBV7-2 with TRBJ2-7; the D gene is possibly TRBD2 (7 bases). The source is a woman in her seventies who had recovered from COVID-19. The sample comprised peripheral blood. The CDR3 is CASSPRRGGEQYF. CDR3 sequence (DNA): TGTGCCAGCAGCCCCAGGAGGGGGGGGGAGCAGTACTTC. Supplemented by reference TRBV7-2 and TRBJ2-7, the full variable domain reads GAGVSQSPSNKVTEKGKDVELRCDPISGHTALYWYRQSLGQGLEFLIYFQGNSAPDKSGLPSDRFSAERTGGSVSTLTIQRTQQEDSAVYLCASSPRRGGEQYFGPGTRLTVT.